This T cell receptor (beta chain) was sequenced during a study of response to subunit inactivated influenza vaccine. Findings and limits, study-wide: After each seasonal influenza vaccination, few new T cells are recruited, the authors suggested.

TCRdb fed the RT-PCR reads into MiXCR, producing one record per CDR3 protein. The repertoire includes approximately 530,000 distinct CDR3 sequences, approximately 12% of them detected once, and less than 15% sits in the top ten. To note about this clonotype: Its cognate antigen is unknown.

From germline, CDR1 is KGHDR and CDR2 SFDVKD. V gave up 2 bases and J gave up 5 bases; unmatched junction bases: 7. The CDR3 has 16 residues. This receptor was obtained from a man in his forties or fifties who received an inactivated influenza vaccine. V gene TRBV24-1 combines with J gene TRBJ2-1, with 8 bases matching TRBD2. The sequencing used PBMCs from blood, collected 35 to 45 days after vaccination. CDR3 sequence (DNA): TGTGCCACCAGTGATTCAACAGCGGGAGCCCACAATGAGCAGTTCTTC. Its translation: CATSDSTAGAHNEQFF.